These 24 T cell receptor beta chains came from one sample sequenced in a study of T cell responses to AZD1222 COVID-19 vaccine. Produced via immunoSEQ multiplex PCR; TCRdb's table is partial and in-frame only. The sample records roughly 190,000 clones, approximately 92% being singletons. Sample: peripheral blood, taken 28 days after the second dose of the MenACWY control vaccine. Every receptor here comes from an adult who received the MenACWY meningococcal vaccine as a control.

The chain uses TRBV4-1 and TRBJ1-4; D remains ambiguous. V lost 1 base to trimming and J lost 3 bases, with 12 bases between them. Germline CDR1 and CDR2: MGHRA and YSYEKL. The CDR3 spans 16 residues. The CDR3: CASSQAPQAANEKLFF. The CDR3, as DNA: TGCGCCAGCAGCCAAGCTCCACAAGCAGCTAATGAAAAACTGTTTTTT.

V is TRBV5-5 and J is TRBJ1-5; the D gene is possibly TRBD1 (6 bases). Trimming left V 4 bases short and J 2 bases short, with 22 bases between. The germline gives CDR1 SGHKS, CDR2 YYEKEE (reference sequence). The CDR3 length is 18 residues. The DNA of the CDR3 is TGTGCCAGCAGCCAACACCCAGGGGTCCTGGACGGCAATCAGCCCCAGCATTTT. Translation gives CASSQHPGVLDGNQPQHF.

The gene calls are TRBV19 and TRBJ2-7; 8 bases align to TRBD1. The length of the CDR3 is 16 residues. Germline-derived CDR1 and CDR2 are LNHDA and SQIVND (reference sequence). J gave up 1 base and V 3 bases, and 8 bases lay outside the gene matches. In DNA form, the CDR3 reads TGTGCCAGTAGTATCGGGGGACAGGCAGGGTCCTACGAGCAGTACTTC. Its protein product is CASSIGGQAGSYEQYF.

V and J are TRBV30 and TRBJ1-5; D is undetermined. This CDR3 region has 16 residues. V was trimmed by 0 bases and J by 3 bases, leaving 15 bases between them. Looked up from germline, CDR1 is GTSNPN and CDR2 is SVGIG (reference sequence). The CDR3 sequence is CAWSVRVVGNNQPQHF. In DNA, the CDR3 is TGTGCCTGGAGTGTACGAGTGGTGGGAAACAATCAGCCCCAGCATTTT.

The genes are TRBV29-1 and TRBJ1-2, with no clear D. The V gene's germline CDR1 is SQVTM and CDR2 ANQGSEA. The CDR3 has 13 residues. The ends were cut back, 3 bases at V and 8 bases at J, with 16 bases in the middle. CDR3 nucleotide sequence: TGCAGCGTTGAGGCGGCCCCCCTGGCCGGCTACACCTTC. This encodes CSVEAAPLAGYTF.

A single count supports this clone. In nucleotides, the CDR3 is TGTGCCAGCAGCGGGGGCGTTGGAAACACCATATATTTT. Translating gives CASSGGVGNTIYF. The V and J genes are TRBV9 and TRBJ1-3, with D tentatively TRBD1 (5 bases). The CDR3 has 13 residues. Germline CDR1 reads SGDLS; CDR2 reads YYNGEE. Trimming took 3 bases from V and 3 from J, leaving 7 bases between them.

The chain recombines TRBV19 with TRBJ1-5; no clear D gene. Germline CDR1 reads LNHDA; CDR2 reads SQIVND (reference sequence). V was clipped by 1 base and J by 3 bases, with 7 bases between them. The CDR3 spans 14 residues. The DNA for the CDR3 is TGTGCCAGTAGTATAGTTGGCTTCAATCAGCCCCAGCATTTT. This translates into CASSIVGFNQPQHF.

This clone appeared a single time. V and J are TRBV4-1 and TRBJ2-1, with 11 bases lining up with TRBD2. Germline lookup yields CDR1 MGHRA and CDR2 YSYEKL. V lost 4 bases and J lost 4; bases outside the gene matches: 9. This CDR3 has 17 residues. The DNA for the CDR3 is TGCGCCAGCAGCCTCCTCCTAGCGGGAGGAAATTACAATGAGCAGTTCTTC. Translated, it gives CASSLLLAGGNYNEQFF.

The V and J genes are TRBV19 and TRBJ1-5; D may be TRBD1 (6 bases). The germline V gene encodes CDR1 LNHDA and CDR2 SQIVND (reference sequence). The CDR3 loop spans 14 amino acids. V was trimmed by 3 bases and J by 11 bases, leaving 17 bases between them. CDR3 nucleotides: TGTGCCAGTAGTATGGGGGGGCAGGTCGTAGCCCAGCATTTT. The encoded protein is CASSMGGQVVAQHF.

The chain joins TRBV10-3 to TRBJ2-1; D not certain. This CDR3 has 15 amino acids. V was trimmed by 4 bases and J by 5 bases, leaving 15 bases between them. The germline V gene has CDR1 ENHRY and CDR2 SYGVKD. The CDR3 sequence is CAISVDGSKDNEQFF. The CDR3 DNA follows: TGTGCCATCAGTGTGGACGGCAGTAAGGACAATGAGCAGTTCTTC.

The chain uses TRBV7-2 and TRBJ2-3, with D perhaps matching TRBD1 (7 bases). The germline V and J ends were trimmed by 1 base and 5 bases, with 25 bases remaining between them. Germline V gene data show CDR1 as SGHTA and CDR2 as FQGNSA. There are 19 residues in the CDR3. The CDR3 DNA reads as TGTGCCAGCAGCTTAGGTTTGAGGGGGCTAGCGCCGTGGGGAGATACGCAGTATTTT. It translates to CASSLGLRGLAPWGDTQYF.

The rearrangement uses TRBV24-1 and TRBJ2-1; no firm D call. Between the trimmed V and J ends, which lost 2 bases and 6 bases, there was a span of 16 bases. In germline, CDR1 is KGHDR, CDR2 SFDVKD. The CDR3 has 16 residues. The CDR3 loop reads CATSDYGASRPNEQFF. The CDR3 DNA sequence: TGTGCCACCAGTGATTATGGCGCCTCCAGACCCAATGAGCAGTTCTTC.

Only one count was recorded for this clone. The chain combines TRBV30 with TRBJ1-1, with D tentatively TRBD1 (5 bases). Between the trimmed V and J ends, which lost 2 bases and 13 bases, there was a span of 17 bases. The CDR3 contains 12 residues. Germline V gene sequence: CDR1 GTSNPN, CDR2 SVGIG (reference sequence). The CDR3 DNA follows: TGTGCCTGGAGTCCCGGCGGGGCGGAACGTTTCTTT. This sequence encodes CAWSPGGAERFF.

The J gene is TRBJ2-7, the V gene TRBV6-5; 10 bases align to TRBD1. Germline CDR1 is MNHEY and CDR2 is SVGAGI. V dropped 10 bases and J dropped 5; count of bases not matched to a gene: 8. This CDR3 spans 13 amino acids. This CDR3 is CATRDRGEHEQYF. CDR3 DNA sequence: TGTGCCACCAGGGACAGGGGAGAACACGAGCAGTACTTC.

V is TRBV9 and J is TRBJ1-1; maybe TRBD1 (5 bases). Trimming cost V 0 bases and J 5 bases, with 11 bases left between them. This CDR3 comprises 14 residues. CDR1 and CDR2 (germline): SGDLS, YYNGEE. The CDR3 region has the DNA TGTGCCAGCAGCGTAGCAGGGAGAGCGACTGAAGCTTTCTTT. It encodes CASSVAGRATEAFF.

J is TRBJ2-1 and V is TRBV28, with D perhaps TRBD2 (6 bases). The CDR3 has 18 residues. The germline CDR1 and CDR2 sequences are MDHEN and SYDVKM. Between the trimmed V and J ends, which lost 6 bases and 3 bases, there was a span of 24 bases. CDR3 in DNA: TGTGCCAGCAGACCACCTAAGGGGCGGGACCCTAACTACAATGAGCAGTTCTTC. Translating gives CASRPPKGRDPNYNEQFF.

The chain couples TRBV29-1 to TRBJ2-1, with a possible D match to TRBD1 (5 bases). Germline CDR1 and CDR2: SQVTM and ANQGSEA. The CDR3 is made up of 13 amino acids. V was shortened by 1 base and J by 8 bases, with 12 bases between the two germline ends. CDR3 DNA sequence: TGCAGCGTTGAAGGGGCCAGGGTGGATGAGCAGTTCTTC. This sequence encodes CSVEGARVDEQFF.

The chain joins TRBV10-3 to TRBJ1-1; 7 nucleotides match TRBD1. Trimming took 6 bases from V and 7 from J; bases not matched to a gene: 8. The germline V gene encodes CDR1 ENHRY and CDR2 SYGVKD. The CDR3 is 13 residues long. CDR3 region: CAIRGLQGVEAFF. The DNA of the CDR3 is TGTGCCATCAGAGGGTTGCAGGGGGTTGAAGCTTTCTTT.

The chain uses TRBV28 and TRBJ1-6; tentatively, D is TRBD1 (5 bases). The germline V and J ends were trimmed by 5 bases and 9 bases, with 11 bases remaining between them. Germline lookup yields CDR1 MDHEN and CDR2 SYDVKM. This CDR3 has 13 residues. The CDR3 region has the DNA TGTGCCAGCAGTCCCGGGGGGGGTTCACCCCTCCACTTT. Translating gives CASSPGGGSPLHF.

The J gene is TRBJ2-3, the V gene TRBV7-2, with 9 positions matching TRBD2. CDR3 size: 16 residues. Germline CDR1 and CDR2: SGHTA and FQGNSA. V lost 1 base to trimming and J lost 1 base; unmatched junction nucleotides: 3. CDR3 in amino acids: CASSLDSGSGTDTQYF. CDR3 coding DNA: TGTGCCAGCAGCTTAGATAGCGGGAGTGGCACAGATACGCAGTATTTT.

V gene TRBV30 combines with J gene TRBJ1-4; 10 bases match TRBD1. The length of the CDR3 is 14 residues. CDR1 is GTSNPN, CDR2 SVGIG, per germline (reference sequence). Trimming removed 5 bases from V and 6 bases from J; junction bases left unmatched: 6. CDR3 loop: CAWGPGTGDEKLFF. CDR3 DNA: TGTGCCTGGGGCCCCGGGACAGGGGATGAAAAACTGTTTTTT. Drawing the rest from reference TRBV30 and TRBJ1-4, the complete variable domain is SQTIHQWPATLVQPVGSPLSLECTVEGTSNPNLYWYRQAAGRGLQLLFYSVGIGQISSEVPQNLSASRPQDRQFILSSKKLLLSDSGFYLCAWGPGTGDEKLFFGSGTQLSVL.

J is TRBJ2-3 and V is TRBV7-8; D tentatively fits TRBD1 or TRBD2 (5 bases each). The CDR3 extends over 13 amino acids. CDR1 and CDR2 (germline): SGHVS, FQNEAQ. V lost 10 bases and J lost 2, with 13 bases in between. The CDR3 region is CATSGAVTDTQYF. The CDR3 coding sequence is TGTGCCACCTCCGGGGCAGTCACAGATACGCAGTATTTT.

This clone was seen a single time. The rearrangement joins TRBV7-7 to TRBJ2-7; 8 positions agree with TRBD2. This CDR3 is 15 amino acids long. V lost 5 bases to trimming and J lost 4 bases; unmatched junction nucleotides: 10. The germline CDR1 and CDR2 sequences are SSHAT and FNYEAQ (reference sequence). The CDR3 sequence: CASSPLAAKPYEQYF. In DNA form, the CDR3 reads TGTGCCAGCAGCCCACTAGCGGCCAAGCCTTACGAGCAGTACTTC.

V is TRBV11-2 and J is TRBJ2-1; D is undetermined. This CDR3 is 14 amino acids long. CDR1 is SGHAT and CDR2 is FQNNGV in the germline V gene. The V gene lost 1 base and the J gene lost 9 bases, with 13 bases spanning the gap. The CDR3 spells CASSLVAGTTEQFF. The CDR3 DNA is TGTGCCAGCAGCTTAGTTGCAGGTACAACTGAGCAGTTCTTC.